This T cell receptor beta chain was identified during a study of T cells in Graves' hyperthyroidism and ophthalmopathy. Study context: At initial diagnosis, before any treatment had begun, peripheral blood was obtained.

Study-level findings and limits: Stable hyperthyroidism was separated from ophthalmopathy by a model based on 13 V-J features.

Amplification of TCR beta CDR3 regions used RNA as the template. In the first-round RT-PCR of the TCR CDR3, the HTBI primer set was used. TCRdb used MiXCR to reprocess the multiplex PCR reads, holding one entry per CDR3 protein. The data hold more than 300,000 distinct CDR3 sequences, with 18% observed a single time. About this clonotype: What it binds is not known.

The specimen was blood. This clonotype originated in a man in his late teens or twenties with Graves' ophthalmopathy.

For the CDR3, the DNA is TGTGCCAGCAGCGTCGGGGCAGGGGCCTCCTACGAGCAGTACTTC. Encoded protein: CASSVGAGASYEQYF. The chain combines TRBV9 with TRBJ2-7; D is perhaps TRBD1 (6 bases). Between the trimmed V and J ends, which lost 2 bases and 0 bases, there was a span of 12 bases. Germline CDR1 SGDLS, CDR2 YYNGEE. The CDR3 is made up of 15 amino acids.